This T cell receptor (beta chain) was retrieved from a study of shared clonotypes between healthy human individuals. Findings and limits, study-wide: The represented genetic and exposure-history diversity was limited by the small number of donors.

Donation came from healthy HIV-negative adults that had no recent acute infections or vaccinations. As concerns this clone: Its antigen is undetermined.

The CDR3 has 16 amino acids. V was clipped by 1 base and J by 2 bases, with 14 bases between them. Germline CDR1 and CDR2: SGDLS and YYNGEE. Unsorted PBMC replicate PCRs drew on roughly 300 ng DNA, representing about 30,000 T cell genomes. The data were produced by immunoSEQ multiplex PCR, yet TCRdb's version contains in-frame clones alone and is incomplete. The sample records about 490,000 clones, roughly four fifths being singletons. This TCR was recovered from a woman aged 40 to 50 in good health. Some clones in this sample may be carry-over from other donors' samples. This chain uses TRBV9 with TRBJ2-3, with D unclear. The sample comprised PBMCs. CDR3 protein: CASSVKSWYATDTQYF. The CDR3 nucleotides read TGTGCCAGCAGCGTAAAGAGCTGGTATGCCACAGATACGCAGTATTTT.